This passage covers 25 T cell receptor beta chains from one sample sequenced in a study of beta chain features in type 1 diabetes. These TCRs' antigens remain unknown. Study-wide results and caveats: Moderate but significant shortening of TCRB CDR3s was recorded in all four CD4+ subsets from Type 1 diabetes patients.

Expressed TCRB transcripts were sequenced because the isolated RNA had all been reverse transcribed beforehand. Repertoires were generated with immunoSEQ multiplex PCR, while TCRdb's copy carries only in-frame clones and drops some. The sample lists fewer than 110,000 clones, around 30% occurring once. Material: central memory CD4+ T cells from blood. These receptors all stem from a woman under 30 with type 1 diabetes.

The rearrangement joins TRBV6-5 to TRBJ2-2, with D maybe TRBD1 (5 bases). The length of the CDR3 is 14 residues. Germline V lookup: CDR1 MNHEY, CDR2 SVGAGI. Trimming pared 2 bases from V and 4 bases from J, leaving 8 bases between. The CDR3 region has the DNA TGTGCCAGCAGTTACAGACAGTTCACCGGGGAGCTGTTTTTT. Protein sequence: CASSYRQFTGELFF.

The rearrangement uses TRBV4-1 and TRBJ2-7, with D possibly TRBD2 on 5 matching bases. Trimming stripped 1 base from V and 2 bases from J, with 12 bases between. CDR1 MGHRA and CDR2 YSYEKL come from the germline V gene. This CDR3 is 15 amino acids long. DNA for the CDR3: TGCGCCAGCAGCCAAGGTGTAGCGCAGACCTACGAGCAGTACTTC. Amino acid sequence: CASSQGVAQTYEQYF.

V and J are TRBV11-2 and TRBJ2-5; TRBD2 agrees at 11 bases. V shed 5 bases and J 2 bases; nucleotides not matched to a gene: 13. Germline V gene lookup returns CDR1 SGHAT and CDR2 FQNNGV. CDR3 length equals 18 residues. CDR3 protein: CASSPGFLAGGGQETQYF. The CDR3 DNA reads TGTGCCAGCAGCCCAGGGTTTCTAGCGGGAGGCGGGCAAGAGACCCAGTACTTC.

In its sample, this clone was seen a few times. This chain connects TRBV28 to TRBJ2-2; 7 bases align to TRBD1. V lost 5 bases to trimming and J lost 7 bases; unmatched junction nucleotides: 4. The germline gives CDR1 MDHEN, CDR2 SYDVKM. The length of the CDR3 is 13 residues. This chain's CDR3 is CASSDRVDGELFF. Written as DNA, the CDR3 is TGTGCCAGCAGTGACAGGGTGGACGGGGAGCTGTTTTTT.

This clone was picked up a small number of times. This chain connects TRBV28 to TRBJ2-6; D not certain. CDR3 length: 13 residues. V lost 5 bases to trimming and J lost 0 bases, with 2 bases between them. CDR1 is MDHEN, CDR2 SYDVKM, per germline. This CDR3 is CASSLSGANVLTF. DNA for the CDR3: TGTGCCAGCAGTCTCTCTGGGGCCAACGTCCTGACTTTC.

V is TRBV7-2 and J is TRBJ1-5; 10 bases are a match to TRBD1. Germline CDR1 reads SGHTA; CDR2 reads FQGNSA. This CDR3 has 16 residues. The J segment lost 7 bases and the V segment lost 5 bases, leaving 11 bases of the junction unmatched. The CDR3 sequence: CASSNTGTGVGQPQHF. CDR3 sequence (DNA): TGTGCCAGCAGCAACACCGGGACAGGGGTGGGCCAGCCCCAGCATTTT.

This clone was counted only a few times. The chain combines TRBV10-2 with TRBJ1-1; 7 positions match TRBD1. This CDR3 contains 16 residues. CDR1 and CDR2 (germline): WSHSY, SAAADI. The V segment lost 3 bases and the J segment 5 bases; nucleotides outside the gene matches: 12. CDR3 protein: CASSDPQGTGSTEAFF. CDR3 DNA sequence: TGCGCCAGCAGTGATCCACAGGGGACGGGGTCAACTGAAGCTTTCTTT.

This chain joins TRBV30 and TRBJ1-3; 7 bases match TRBD1. Germline V gene lookup returns CDR1 GTSNPN and CDR2 SVGIG (reference sequence). The CDR3 spans 13 residues. Unmatched junction bases numbered 6, after V lost 4 bases and J lost 6 bases. The CDR3 nucleotides read TGTGCCTGGACGGGACAGACGTTAAACACCATATATTTT. Amino acid sequence: CAWTGQTLNTIYF.

The chain has TRBV7-9 and TRBJ2-3, with 8 positions matching TRBD2. This CDR3 is 19 amino acids long. The J segment lost 2 bases and the V segment lost 4 bases, leaving 17 bases of the junction unmatched. The germline V gene has CDR1 SEHNR and CDR2 FQNEAQ (reference sequence). The CDR3 nucleotides read TGTGCCAGCAGCTCGCCCCCCGGGGGGGTTAGTAGACTCACAGATACGCAGTATTTT. Amino acids: CASSSPPGGVSRLTDTQYF.

For the CDR3, the DNA is TGTGCCGCCTCAGGGGTAGCGGGAGGGCCAGGGCAGTACGTC. Translation gives CAASGVAGGPGQYV. The rearrangement links TRBV30 to TRBJ2-7; 11 nucleotides align to TRBD2. Germline V gives CDR1 GTSNPN, CDR2 SVGIG (reference sequence). CDR3 size: 14 residues. Unmatched junction bases numbered 15, after V lost 8 bases and J lost 9 bases.

CDR3 region: CASSLVGEAKNIQYF. The CDR3 nucleotides are TGTGCCAGCAGCTTAGTGGGAGAAGCCAAAAACATTCAGTACTTC. The V and J genes are TRBV5-4 and TRBJ2-4; possible D gene TRBD2, 5 bases. CDR3 size: 15 residues. Germline V CDR1 and CDR2: SGHNT, YYREEE (reference sequence). V was clipped by 2 bases and J by 0 bases, with 9 bases between them.

The gene calls are TRBV5-5 and TRBJ1-5; 12 nucleotides line up with TRBD1. Germline loops: CDR1 SGHKS, CDR2 YYEKEE (reference sequence). CDR3 length: 15 residues. Germline trimming cut 0 bases from V and 7 bases from J; bases unmatched to any gene: 2. In nucleotides, the CDR3 is TGTGCCAGCAGCTTGGAAGGGACAGGGGGCCAGCCCCAGCATTTT. Protein sequence: CASSLEGTGGQPQHF.

This clone was picked up a small number of times. This chain links TRBV5-4 with TRBJ2-4, with 8 bases identical to TRBD1. This CDR3 contains 16 residues. Trimming took 0 bases from V and 7 from J; bases not matched to a gene: 9. CDR1 and CDR2 (germline): SGHNT, YYREEE (reference sequence). CDR3: CASSLGQGAGRNIQYF. The DNA of the CDR3 is TGTGCCAGCAGCTTGGGGCAGGGGGCAGGACGGAACATTCAGTACTTC.

This chain links TRBV5-6 with TRBJ2-1, with TRBD2 matching 9 bases. In germline, CDR1 is SGHDT, CDR2 YYEEEE. The CDR3 is made up of 16 amino acids. J was trimmed by 3 bases and V by 0 bases; bases with no gene match: 4. CDR3 DNA sequence: TGTGCCAGCAGCTTGGGGGGACTAGCACACTACAATGAGCAGTTCTTC. This sequence encodes CASSLGGLAHYNEQFF.

This clone has a handful of counts. The chain employs TRBV7-9 and TRBJ1-5; 7 nucleotides match TRBD1. V trimming: 5 bases; J trimming: 3 bases; junction bases outside the gene matches: 4. This CDR3 contains 14 residues. Germline V gene data show CDR1 as SEHNR and CDR2 as FQNEAQ (reference sequence). The CDR3 protein is CASSAGTANQPQHF. CDR3 coding DNA: TGTGCCAGCAGCGCAGGGACAGCCAATCAGCCCCAGCATTTT.

This CDR3 reads CASSLKPGLAANTQYF. For the CDR3, the DNA is TGTGCCAGCAGCTTAAAACCGGGACTAGCAGCCAATACGCAGTATTTT. This sequence joins TRBV7-3 and TRBJ2-3, with 9 bases lining up with TRBD2. Per the germline V gene, CDR1 is SGHTA and CDR2 is FQGTGA. The CDR3 length is 16 residues. The V segment lost 1 base and the J segment 7 bases; nucleotides outside the gene matches: 9.

V gene TRBV28 combines with J gene TRBJ1-1, with 8 bases matching TRBD1. Germline CDR1 is MDHEN and CDR2 is SYDVKM. The V segment lost 5 bases and the J segment 3 bases; nucleotides outside the gene matches: 8. This CDR3 contains 15 residues. Here the CDR3 reads CASSGWTGKDTEAFF. The CDR3 region has the DNA TGTGCCAGCAGTGGATGGACAGGGAAGGACACTGAAGCTTTCTTT.

J is TRBJ1-5 and V is TRBV19; 11 nucleotides match TRBD1. Germline V gene sequence: CDR1 LNHDA, CDR2 SQIVND (reference sequence). The CDR3 contains 17 residues. V gave up 4 bases and J gave up 2 bases; unmatched junction bases: 7. The CDR3 loop reads CASSTWTGGSGNQPQHF. Here the CDR3 DNA reads TGTGCCAGTAGTACGTGGACAGGGGGCTCGGGCAATCAGCCCCAGCATTTT. Complete variable domain (other parts from reference TRBV19 and TRBJ1-5): DGGITQSPKYLFRKEGQNVTLSCEQNLNHDAMYWYRQDPGQGLRLIYYSQIVNDFQKGDIAEGYSVSREKKESFPLTVTSAQKNPTAFYLCASSTWTGGSGNQPQHFGDGTRLSIL.

In its sample, this clone was seen a few times. V is TRBV5-4 and J is TRBJ2-5, with a tentative D call TRBD1 (6 bases). Germline V CDR1 and CDR2: SGHNT, YYREEE (reference sequence). The CDR3 sequence is 15 residues long. Between the trimmed V and J ends, which lost 2 bases and 3 bases, there was a span of 14 bases. For the CDR3, the DNA is TGTGCCAGCAGCTTTGGTGGCCAGGGGAAAGAGACCCAGTACTTC. Translating it yields CASSFGGQGKETQYF.

This chain uses TRBV30 with TRBJ1-1, with 7 nucleotides matching TRBD1. Trimming removed 0 bases from V and 7 bases from J; junction bases left unmatched: 5. The CDR3 covers 13 residues. Germline V gene lookup returns CDR1 GTSNPN and CDR2 SVGIG (reference sequence). The CDR3 protein is CAWSVQRDSEAFF. The CDR3 region has the DNA TGTGCCTGGAGTGTACAACGGGACAGTGAAGCTTTCTTT.

Remarks on this clone: In the same sample, other DNA sequences code for this CDR3. The CDR3 reads CASSRTVNTEAFF. DNA of the CDR3: TGTGCCAGCTCAAGGACAGTAAACACTGAAGCTTTCTTT. V and J are TRBV18 and TRBJ1-1; D is possibly TRBD1 (6 bases). Germline values: CDR1 KGHSH, CDR2 LQKENI. This CDR3 comprises 13 residues. V dropped 5 bases and J dropped 2 bases, with 9 bases sitting between them.

The chain uses TRBV28 and TRBJ2-5, with D tentatively TRBD2 (6 bases). The length of the CDR3 is 12 residues. The V gene's germline CDR1 is MDHEN and CDR2 SYDVKM. Trimming shortened V by 11 bases and J by 4 bases, and 14 bases separated the two germline ends. The CDR3 reads CAARQEGETQYF. DNA of the CDR3: TGTGCCGCCCGTCAGGAGGGAGAGACCCAGTACTTC.

The chain links TRBV28 to TRBJ2-3; TRBD2 agrees at 11 bases. Germline-derived CDR1 and CDR2 are MDHEN and SYDVKM. V shed 4 bases and J 3 bases; nucleotides not matched to a gene: 9. The CDR3 length is 17 residues. The CDR3 region is CASSSLGRTSGTDTQYF. The DNA for the CDR3 is TGTGCCAGCAGTTCTTTAGGGCGGACTAGCGGGACAGATACGCAGTATTTT.

This clone was observed once. The chain is built from TRBV6-1 and TRBJ1-1; TRBD1 agrees at 8 bases. Trimming took 3 bases from V and 10 from J; bases not matched to a gene: 16. The CDR3 loop spans 16 amino acids. CDR1 and CDR2 (germline): MNHNS, SASEGT. CDR3 DNA: TGTGCCAGCAGTGACTTCCACGCGACAGGGGTTTCGACAGCTTTCTTT. Amino acids: CASSDFHATGVSTAFF.

The gene calls are TRBV5-6 and TRBJ2-7; D remains unclear. Trimming cost V 0 bases and J 2 bases, with 6 bases left between them. The CDR3 is made up of 13 amino acids. CDR1 and CDR2 (germline): SGHDT, YYEEEE. The CDR3 spells CASSLGTTYEQYF. The CDR3 bases are TGTGCCAGCAGCTTGGGAACTACCTACGAGCAGTACTTC.